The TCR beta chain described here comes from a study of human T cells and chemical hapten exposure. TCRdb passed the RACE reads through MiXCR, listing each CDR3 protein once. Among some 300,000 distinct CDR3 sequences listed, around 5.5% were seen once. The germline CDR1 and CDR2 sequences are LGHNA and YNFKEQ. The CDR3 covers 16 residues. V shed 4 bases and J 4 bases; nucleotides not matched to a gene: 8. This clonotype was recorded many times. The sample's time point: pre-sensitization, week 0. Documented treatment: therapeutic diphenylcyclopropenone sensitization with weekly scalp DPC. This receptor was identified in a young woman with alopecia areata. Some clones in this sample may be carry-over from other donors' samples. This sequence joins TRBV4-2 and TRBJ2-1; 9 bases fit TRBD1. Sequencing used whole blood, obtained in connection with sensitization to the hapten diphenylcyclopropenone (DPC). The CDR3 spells CASSRPGQGPYNEQFF. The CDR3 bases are TGTGCCAGCAGCCGTCCGGGACAGGGACCTTACAATGAGCAGTTCTTC.